These T cell receptor beta chains were read from a single sample in a study of blood T cell dynamics during melanoma immunotherapy. Using immunoSEQ multiplex PCR, the repertoire was profiled, and TCRdb retains in-frame clones only, with some absent. The table has about 13,000 clones, about 90% seen once. This specimen was blood, taken from a patient treated with checkpoint blockade. The receptor set was obtained from a human donor with melanoma. CDR3s include the opening cysteine and the closing phenylalanine or tryptophan. The D gene is left open where the match is weak. Clone size is stated in some rows and not others, as once, few, many or a class when expanded.

size	D	J	V	DNA	CDR3
.	.	TRBJ1-6	TRBV7-2	TGTGCCAGCAGCTTAGACCTTTCACCCCTCCACTTT	CASSLDLSPLHF
.	TRBD2	TRBJ2-7	TRBV28	TGTGCCAGCAGTTTACGATCAAAGATCGGGACTAGCGGGAGCTCCTACGAGCAGTACTTC	CASSLRSKIGTSGSSYEQYF
.	TRBD1	TRBJ1-5	TRBV19	TGTGCCAGTAGTATAGTAGGGCAGGGGGCAAGGGGGCAGCATTTT	CASSIVGQGARGQHF
.	.	TRBJ1-2	TRBV6-5	TGTGCCAGCAGTTCTCACCTTACAGGAATTAACTATGGCTACACCTTC	CASSSHLTGINYGYTF
.	.	TRBJ2-3	TRBV5-1	TGCGCCAGCAGCTTGGGGACTAGCACAGATACGCAGTATTTT	CASSLGTSTDTQYF
.	TRBD2	TRBJ2-4	TRBV7-8	TGTGCCAGCAGCTTAGCCACCTTGGGGGGGGCCAAAAACATTCAGTACTTC	CASSLATLGGAKNIQYF
.	.	TRBJ2-1	TRBV18	TGTGCCAGCTCACCGGCTCTTAGCGGAGGCGATGAGCAGTTCTTC	CASSPALSGGDEQFF
.	TRBD2	TRBJ2-1	TRBV9	TGTGCCAGCAGCGCGACTAGCGGGAACTACAATGAGCAGTTCTTC	CASSATSGNYNEQFF
once	TRBD1	TRBJ2-2	TRBV28	TGTGCCAGCAGTGTCAGACCGGGACAGCTGAACACCGGGGAGCTGTTTTTT	CASSVRPGQLNTGELFF
.	TRBD1	TRBJ2-7	TRBV6-5	TGTGCCAGCAGGCAAACAGGGGGTGTTAAAGAGCAGTACTTC	CASRQTGGVKEQYF
.	.	TRBJ1-5	TRBV6-5	TGTGCCAGCAGTTCAATGACAGTGACACATCAGCCCCAGCATTTT	CASSSMTVTHQPQHF
few	.	TRBJ2-7	TRBV27	TGTGCCAGCAGTTTATTCAGGGAATCCGAGCAGTACTTC	CASSLFRESEQYF
.	.	TRBJ2-7	TRBV5-1	TGCGCCAGTAACGTTGGGTCCCTGGGGGAGCAGTACTTC	CASNVGSLGEQYF
.	TRBD1	TRBJ1-2	TRBV19	TGTGCCAGTACAAACGACAGGGGGAATGGCTACACCTTC	CASTNDRGNGYTF
once	.	TRBJ1-2	TRBV5-1	TGCGCCAGCAGCGCGAGCTATGGCTACACCTTC	CASSASYGYTF
.	.	TRBJ2-1	TRBV4-1	TGCGCCAGCAGCCAAACCGGGACGGCCTACAATGAGCAGTTCTTC	CASSQTGTAYNEQFF
.	TRBD1	TRBJ1-3	TRBV28	TGTGCCAGCAGTCCGCCCCAGGGGGCAGCTGGAAACACCATATATTTT	CASSPPQGAAGNTIYF
.	TRBD1	TRBJ2-1	TRBV4-1	TGCGCCAGCAGCCCCCGGACAGGTTCCTACAATGAGCAGTTCTTC	CASSPRTGSYNEQFF
.	TRBD2	TRBJ2-3	TRBV5-6	TGTGCCAGCACCATTGCGGGGGGCCCAACGGGCGGCACAGATACGCAGTATTTT	CASTIAGGPTGGTDTQYF
.	.	TRBJ1-1	TRBV29-1	TGCAGCGTTGTCGGACAGCCAGGTGGGGCAGCTTTCTTT	CSVVGQPGGAAFF
.	.	TRBJ1-1	TRBV29-1	TGCAGCGCCCGTAAGGAGGCTGAAGCTTTCTTT	CSARKEAEAFF
once	.	TRBJ2-3	TRBV25-1	TGTGCCAGCAGTGTGACTGGCACAGATACGCAGTATTTT	CASSVTGTDTQYF
.	.	TRBJ2-5	TRBV4-1	TGCGCCAGCAGCCTGGGAGAGACCCAGTACTTC	CASSLGETQYF
.	.	TRBJ2-1	TRBV6-6	TGTGCCAGCAGCCCACGGGACTTCTACAATGAGCAGTTCTTC	CASSPRDFYNEQFF
.	.	TRBJ2-7	TRBV4-1	TGCGCCAGCAGCCAAGTAATGCAGGGTCACGAGCAGTACTTC	CASSQVMQGHEQYF
once	.	TRBJ2-7	TRBV5-4	TGTGCCAGCAGCTACGATAGGGATACCTACGAGCAGTACTTC	CASSYDRDTYEQYF
.	.	TRBJ1-1	TRBV4-1	TGCGCCAGCAGCCCGTCCCGCCCGGCAGGGGCCGGGACTGAAGCTTTCTTT	CASSPSRPAGAGTEAFF
.	.	TRBJ2-3	TRBV7-8	TGTGCCAGCACGTATACAGGGAGTACGCAGTATTTT	CASTYTGSTQYF
.	.	TRBJ1-2	TRBV20-1	TGCAGTTCCTTTAACTATGGCTACACCTTC	CSSFNYGYTF
.	.	TRBJ2-2	TRBV4-1	TGCGCCAGCAGCCAAGATCCCGGGTCCGGGGAGCTGTTTTTT	CASSQDPGSGELFF
.	.	TRBJ1-6	TRBV6-5	TGTGCCAGCAGTTCTGGACTTCCTAATTCACCCCTCCACTTT	CASSSGLPNSPLHF
.	TRBD2	TRBJ2-3	TRBV28	TGTGCCAGCAGTTTATGGGCTAGCGGATCCACAGATACGCAGTATTTT	CASSLWASGSTDTQYF
.	.	TRBJ2-1	TRBV4-3	TGCGCCAGCAGCCAACACCCACAGTCCTACAATGAGCAGTTCTTC	CASSQHPQSYNEQFF
.	.	TRBJ1-5	TRBV5-1	TGCGCCAGCAGCTTTACAGGGCTCAGCAATCAGCCCCAGCATTTT	CASSFTGLSNQPQHF
.	.	TRBJ2-7	TRBV5-4	TGTGCCAGCAGCGCGGACCTCACCGCCTACGAGCAGTACTTC	CASSADLTAYEQYF
.	.	TRBJ2-1	TRBV7-2	TGTGCCAGCAGCTTAGATCCAGGTTGGGGCAATGAGCAGTTCTTC	CASSLDPGWGNEQFF
few	.	TRBJ1-1	TRBV28	TGTGCCAGCAGCAGGGACACTAACACTGAAGCTTTCTTT	CASSRDTNTEAFF
.	TRBD1	TRBJ2-3	TRBV7-2	TGTGCCAGCAGTTTTACAGGGGTGGGGGCAGATACGCAGTATTTT	CASSFTGVGADTQYF
.	TRBD2	TRBJ2-1	TRBV10-3	TGTGCCATCGGTGCTAGCGGGAGAAATGAGCAGTTCTTC	CAIGASGRNEQFF
.	TRBD1	TRBJ1-1	TRBV19	TGTGCCAGTAGTATAGTACAGGGGGCGCACACTGAAGCTTTCTTT	CASSIVQGAHTEAFF
.	TRBD1	TRBJ2-7	TRBV25-1	TGTGCCAGCAGTGAATATGCGACAGGGGCCTACGAGCAGTACTTC	CASSEYATGAYEQYF
.	TRBD1	TRBJ2-7	TRBV11-2	TGTGCCAGCAGCTTAGTCAGGACAGGGGGCTGGTACGAGCAGTACTTC	CASSLVRTGGWYEQYF
.	.	TRBJ2-7	TRBV6-1	TGTGCCAGCAGTGAAATGGGGGAAGTGGGCGAGCAGTACTTC	CASSEMGEVGEQYF
once	.	TRBJ2-5	TRBV7-9	TGTGCCAGCAGCCCAACAGGGCCAAGGGAGACCCAGTACTTC	CASSPTGPRETQYF
.	.	TRBJ2-7	TRBV4-3	TGCGCCAGCAGCCAAGACCAGGGGGGAGTCTACGAGCAGTACTTC	CASSQDQGGVYEQYF